The 32 T cell receptor beta chains given below trace back to one sample, sequenced in a study of T cell changes during pregnancy in multiple sclerosis. Sequencing used immunoSEQ multiplex PCR; TCRdb keeps in-frame clones, though not all of them. The sample lists under 85,000 clones; under 95% were seen once. Sequencing was performed on CD4+ T cells from peripheral blood mononuclear cells, taken in the second trimester of pregnancy. These receptors were taken from a female donor with multiple sclerosis, enrolled in a pregnancy study.

The chain is built from TRBV28 and TRBJ1-1; the D gene is possibly TRBD1 (5 bases). The CDR3 consists of 13 residues. The V and J ends lost 5 bases and 7 bases respectively, with 14 bases between them. Germline CDR1 is MDHEN and CDR2 is SYDVKM. CDR3 in DNA: TGTGCCAGCAGTACCCCTGGGGCGGTTGAAGCTTTCTTT. It translates to CASSTPGAVEAFF.

This chain links TRBV19 with TRBJ1-5; 8 nucleotides line up with TRBD1. J gave up 9 bases and V 6 bases, and 7 bases lay outside the gene matches. The germline gives CDR1 LNHDA, CDR2 SQIVND (reference sequence). The CDR3 sequence is 13 residues long. CDR3 DNA sequence: TGTGCCAGTAGGGAGACAGGGGTTCTGCCCCAGCATTTT. The encoded protein is CASRETGVLPQHF.

This chain uses TRBV7-2 with TRBJ2-7; tentatively, D is TRBD2 (6 bases). Between the trimmed V and J ends, which lost 5 bases and 1 base, there was a span of 9 bases. Germline CDR1 and CDR2: SGHTA and FQGNSA. This CDR3 spans 13 amino acids. DNA for the CDR3: TGTGCCAGCAGCGTAAGCGGGTCCTACGAGCAGTACTTC. This encodes CASSVSGSYEQYF.

The chain employs TRBV28 and TRBJ1-3, with 9 bases aligning to TRBD1. Trimming removed 4 bases from V and 4 bases from J; junction bases left unmatched: 8. The CDR3 runs 16 residues. The germline CDR1 and CDR2 sequences are MDHEN and SYDVKM. CDR3: CASSSSGQGLGNTIYF. Here the CDR3 DNA reads TGTGCCAGCAGTTCCTCGGGACAGGGTTTGGGAAACACCATATATTTT.

The chain uses TRBV9 and TRBJ2-4; 9 positions match TRBD1. CDR1 and CDR2 (germline): SGDLS, YYNGEE. Trimming at V came to 3 bases and at J to 0 bases, leaving 7 bases not matched to a gene. This CDR3 region has 17 residues. The CDR3 sequence is CASSETGGGLAKNIQYF. The CDR3 DNA sequence: TGTGCCAGCAGCGAAACAGGGGGCGGGCTAGCCAAAAACATTCAGTACTTC.

The gene calls are TRBV28 and TRBJ1-2; tentative D call: TRBD1 (6 bases). The V end was cut by 1 base, the J end by 7 bases, with 13 bases between. Germline V gene sequence: CDR1 MDHEN, CDR2 SYDVKM. There are 14 residues in the CDR3. CDR3 loop: CASSLSGGRRGYTF. In nucleotides, the CDR3 is TGTGCCAGCAGTTTATCGGGGGGGCGTCGTGGCTACACCTTC.

The chain couples TRBV11-3 to TRBJ1-1; the D is unclear. CDR1 and CDR2 (germline): SGHNT, YENEEA. Trimming removed 3 bases from V and 2 bases from J, with 7 bases in between. This CDR3 spans 13 amino acids. DNA of the CDR3: TGTGCCAGCAGCTTGCCGGTCAACACTGAAGCTTTCTTT. It translates to CASSLPVNTEAFF.

This chain links TRBV2 with TRBJ2-3, with 10 nucleotides matching TRBD2. J lost 2 bases, V lost 7 bases, and 6 bases had no gene match. Germline V lookup: CDR1 SNHLY, CDR2 FYNNEI. This CDR3 contains 15 residues. CDR3 bases: TGTGCCAGCAAACCTGGACTAGCGGTCACAGATACGCAGTATTTT. Protein sequence: CASKPGLAVTDTQYF.

The rearrangement joins TRBV19 to TRBJ2-2; 7 bases match TRBD1. This CDR3 comprises 17 residues. Germline values: CDR1 LNHDA, CDR2 SQIVND (reference sequence). Unmatched junction bases numbered 9, after V lost 4 bases and J lost 1 base. CDR3 region: CASSKGAIVVNTGELFF. In DNA, the CDR3 is TGTGCCAGTAGTAAGGGGGCGATTGTGGTGAACACCGGGGAGCTGTTTTTT.

V is TRBV2 and J is TRBJ2-3, with 9 bases that match TRBD2. The trim removed 8 bases at V and 6 bases at J, leaving 9 bases unmatched. Germline CDR1 reads SNHLY; CDR2 reads FYNNEI. The CDR3 sequence is 14 residues long. CDR3 loop: CASFGQRGADTQYF. CDR3 nucleotides: TGTGCCAGCTTTGGACAGCGGGGGGCGGATACGCAGTATTTT.

The gene calls are TRBV11-2 and TRBJ1-2, with 8 bases identical to TRBD1. Trimming at V came to 5 bases and at J to 4 bases, leaving 3 bases not matched to a gene. The length of the CDR3 is 13 residues. Germline CDR1 and CDR2: SGHAT and FQNNGV. The CDR3 region is CASSGDRTYGYTF. DNA for the CDR3: TGTGCCAGCAGCGGGGACAGGACCTATGGCTACACCTTC. Using reference TRBV11-2 and TRBJ1-2 for the parts outside the CDR3, the full variable domain is EAGVAQSPRYKIIEKRQSVAFWCNPISGHATLYWYQQILGQGPKLLIQFQNNGVVDDSQLPKDRFSAERLKGVDSTLKIQPAKLEDSAVYLCASSGDRTYGYTFGSGTRLTVV.

The rearrangement joins TRBV9 to TRBJ2-3; possibly TRBD1 for D (6 bases). The V gene lost 2 bases and the J gene lost 2 bases, with 9 bases spanning the gap. CDR3 length: 14 residues. CDR1 and CDR2 (germline): SGDLS, YYNGEE. The CDR3 sequence is CASSVRDTTDTQYF. CDR3 coding DNA: TGTGCCAGCAGCGTTCGGGACACCACAGATACGCAGTATTTT.

The gene calls are TRBV7-3 and TRBJ1-2; D unresolved. Trimming removed 6 bases from V and 6 bases from J, with 14 bases in between. Germline CDR1 SGHTA, CDR2 FQGTGA. The CDR3 extends over 13 amino acids. CDR3 region: CASSLTPENGYTF. The CDR3, as DNA: TGTGCCAGCAGTCTAACTCCGGAGAATGGCTACACCTTC.

As concerns this clone: One end of the junction fails to match germline, which may point to a read error. The chain recombines TRBV7-7 with TRBJ2-3; TRBD2 matches at 9 bases. In germline, CDR1 is SSHAT, CDR2 FNYEAQ (reference sequence). The CDR3 extends over 16 amino acids. The CDR3 sequence: CASSASGAGGMDTQYF. The CDR3 region has the DNA TGTGCTAGCAGCGCCTCGGGAGCGGGAGGTATGGATACGCAGTATTTT.

A remark on this clone: At one end, the junction sequence differs from germline, possibly due to a read error. The V gene is TRBV18, the J gene TRBJ2-7; 11 nucleotides align to TRBD2. The germline CDR1 and CDR2 sequences are KGHSH and LQKENI. The length of the CDR3 is 14 residues. CDR3 in amino acids: CAGSWTSGYYEQYF. CDR3 nucleotide sequence: TGTGCCGGCTCATGGACTAGCGGGTACTACGAGCAGTACTTC.

The V call is TRBV18, the J call TRBJ2-1; 8 bases agree with TRBD2. The germline CDR1 and CDR2 sequences are KGHSH and LQKENI. The CDR3 is 17 amino acids. V shed 5 bases, J shed 2 bases, and the junction held 11 bases outside the gene matches. Written as DNA, the CDR3 is TGTGCCAGCTCAGCCCTTCCTAGCGGGTCCACCTACAATGAGCAGTTCTTC. Translating it yields CASSALPSGSTYNEQFF.

This chain connects TRBV9 to TRBJ1-1; possible D gene TRBD1, 5 bases. Germline CDR1 is SGDLS and CDR2 is YYNGEE. The CDR3 has 15 residues. V was trimmed by 0 bases and J by 4 bases, leaving 13 bases between them. CDR3 residues: CASSVVWDGGTEAFF. Here the CDR3 DNA reads TGTGCCAGCAGCGTAGTTTGGGACGGGGGCACTGAAGCTTTCTTT.

The chain couples TRBV28 to TRBJ1-6; the match to TRBD1 covers 9 bases. Germline loops: CDR1 MDHEN, CDR2 SYDVKM. With 6 bases clipped from V and 7 bases from J, the junction kept 10 bases outside the gene matches. The CDR3 runs 16 residues. CDR3: CASRDRGQGTNSPLHF. CDR3 bases: TGTGCCAGCAGGGACCGAGGACAGGGGACCAATTCACCCCTCCACTTT.

This chain connects TRBV2 to TRBJ2-5; no clear D. Germline V gene sequence: CDR1 SNHLY, CDR2 FYNNEI. V was shortened by 2 bases and J by 5 bases, with 15 bases between the two germline ends. The CDR3 runs to 15 residues. The CDR3 sequence is CASSESRGYRETQYF. The CDR3 nucleotides read TGTGCCAGCAGTGAAAGTCGCGGCTACCGGGAGACCCAGTACTTC.

The chain recombines TRBV7-3 with TRBJ2-3; TRBD2 might be the D (5 bases). This CDR3 is 15 amino acids long. CDR1 and CDR2 from the germline V gene are SGHTA and FQGTGA. The V and J ends lost 5 bases and 1 base respectively, with 13 bases between them. The CDR3 loop reads CASSTGWGRTDTQYF. DNA for the CDR3: TGTGCCAGCAGCACGGGATGGGGTCGCACAGATACGCAGTATTTT.

The gene calls are TRBV18 and TRBJ1-2, with a tentative D call TRBD1 (6 bases). This CDR3 spans 15 amino acids. Trimming cost V 3 bases and J 3 bases, with 14 bases left between them. The germline V gene has CDR1 KGHSH and CDR2 LQKENI. The CDR3: CASSPGQLPDYGYTF. The CDR3 coding sequence is TGTGCCAGCTCACCCGGACAGCTTCCAGACTATGGCTACACCTTC.

The chain couples TRBV15 to TRBJ2-1; 10 bases fit TRBD2. The trim removed 3 bases at V and 7 bases at J, leaving 15 bases unmatched. Germline V lookup: CDR1 LNHNV, CDR2 YYDKDF (reference sequence). The CDR3 runs 18 residues. For the CDR3, the DNA is TGTGCCACCAGCAGGGGGCTAGCGGGAGCGGCTTCGGGTAATGAGCAGTTCTTC. It encodes CATSRGLAGAASGNEQFF.

This sequence joins TRBV19 and TRBJ1-2, with D uncertain. The CDR3 is 16 residues long. Per the germline V gene, CDR1 is LNHDA and CDR2 is SQIVND (reference sequence). Trimming took off 4 bases at V and 8 bases at J, with 23 bases between the two ends. The CDR3 DNA is TGTGCCAGTAGTACCCTCCCGGGAGTGGGAGGAGAGGGCTACACCTTC. Translated: CASSTLPGVGGEGYTF. Drawing the rest from reference TRBV19 and TRBJ1-2, the complete variable domain is DGGITQSPKYLFRKEGQNVTLSCEQNLNHDAMYWYRQDPGQGLRLIYYSQIVNDFQKGDIAEGYSVSREKKESFPLTVTSAQKNPTAFYLCASSTLPGVGGEGYTFGSGTRLTVV.

This chain links TRBV9 with TRBJ2-2; the match to TRBD2 covers 8 bases. Trimming cost V 4 bases and J 4 bases; bases outside gene matches: 9. Germline V lookup: CDR1 SGDLS, CDR2 YYNGEE. The CDR3 is 16 amino acids. The CDR3 here is CASSPLPGGGTGELFF. For the CDR3, the DNA is TGTGCCAGCAGCCCCCTCCCGGGGGGGGGCACCGGGGAGCTGTTTTTT.

This chain connects TRBV20-1 to TRBJ1-1; D uncertain. The CDR3 sequence is 11 residues long. Germline V lookup: CDR1 DFQATT, CDR2 SNEGSKA (reference sequence). V was shortened by 6 bases and J by 5 bases, with 10 bases between the two germline ends. The CDR3 sequence is CSARAGTEAFF. For the CDR3, the DNA is TGCAGTGCACGCGCGGGTACTGAAGCTTTCTTT.

The rearrangement uses TRBV5-1 and TRBJ1-4; 7 bases match TRBD1. Germline V gene data show CDR1 as SGHRS and CDR2 as YFSETQ. The CDR3 has 14 amino acids. Trimming removed 9 bases from V and 3 bases from J; junction bases left unmatched: 8. In DNA, the CDR3 is TGCGCCACCCGACCGGGACAGCCTAATGAAAAACTGTTTTTT. Translating it yields CATRPGQPNEKLFF.

The V and J genes are TRBV29-1 and TRBJ1-3; 9 bases are shared with TRBD1. V was clipped by 6 bases and J by 3 bases; unmatched bases: 12. Germline V lookup: CDR1 SQVTM, CDR2 ANQGSEA. The CDR3 spans 16 residues. The chain's CDR3 is CSVGGTQGAVGNTIYF. CDR3 nucleotide sequence: TGCAGCGTCGGAGGAACACAGGGGGCAGTTGGAAACACCATATATTTT.

This chain uses TRBV11-3 with TRBJ1-1; D is unresolved. V gave up 6 bases and J gave up 1 base, with 12 bases separating them. Germline CDR1 reads SGHNT; CDR2 reads YENEEA. The length of the CDR3 is 14 residues. CDR3 sequence (DNA): TGTGCCAGCAGTCTTAGCGGTTCGAACACTGAAGCTTTCTTT. Its translation is CASSLSGSNTEAFF.

The genes are TRBV7-3 and TRBJ2-2; TRBD2 might be the D (5 bases). Germline CDR1 reads SGHTA; CDR2 reads FQGTGA. V was clipped by 5 bases and J by 0 bases, with 19 bases between them. This CDR3 region has 18 residues. CDR3 sequence: CASSPNSAGISNTGELFF. The CDR3 DNA follows: TGTGCCAGCAGCCCGAATAGCGCCGGCATCTCGAACACCGGGGAGCTGTTTTTT.

The chain combines TRBV18 with TRBJ2-7; TRBD2 aligns across 10 bases. Germline V CDR1 and CDR2: KGHSH, LQKENI. The CDR3 is 14 residues long. Trimming cost V 6 bases and J 6 bases; bases outside gene matches: 8. In DNA, the CDR3 is TGTGCCAGCTCGCCCCTAGCGGGAGAAGGCGAGCAGTACTTC. Protein sequence: CASSPLAGEGEQYF.

This clone was seen just once. This chain connects TRBV9 to TRBJ2-1; TRBD2 aligns across 9 bases. Unmatched junction bases numbered 10, after V lost 4 bases and J lost 5 bases. The CDR3 spans 16 residues. The germline V gene encodes CDR1 SGDLS and CDR2 YYNGEE. The CDR3 is CASSTHPTSGDNEQFF. In DNA form, the CDR3 reads TGTGCCAGCAGCACCCATCCGACTAGCGGTGACAATGAGCAGTTCTTC.

The V and J genes are TRBV7-2 and TRBJ2-5; 14 positions agree with TRBD2. The V segment lost 5 bases and the J segment 5 bases; nucleotides outside the gene matches: 10. Germline lookup yields CDR1 SGHTA and CDR2 FQGNSA. The CDR3 totals 17 residues. The CDR3 DNA reads TGTGCCAGCAGCGTCGGGACTAGCGGGGGAAAGGGGGAGACCCAGTACTTC. Protein sequence: CASSVGTSGGKGETQYF.